The subject of this entry is one TCR beta chain. V lost 0 bases and J lost 6; bases outside the gene matches: 5. The CDR3 sequence is 14 residues long. Germline V CDR1 and CDR2: LGHNA, YSLEER. These data originate in a study of T cell changes during pregnancy in multiple sclerosis. Method: immunoSEQ multiplex PCR; TCRdb's copy keeps in-frame clones and lacks some. In the table there are approximately 30,000 clones, approximately 92% of which are singletons. The chain carries TRBV4-3 and TRBJ2-7, with 7 nucleotides matching TRBD1. The source was CD4+ T cells from peripheral blood mononuclear cells, collected in the second trimester of pregnancy. This receptor was identified in a female donor with multiple sclerosis, enrolled in a pregnancy study. CDR3: CASSQEVRGTEQYF. The DNA for the CDR3 is TGCGCCAGCAGCCAAGAGGTCAGGGGGACCGAGCAGTACTTC.